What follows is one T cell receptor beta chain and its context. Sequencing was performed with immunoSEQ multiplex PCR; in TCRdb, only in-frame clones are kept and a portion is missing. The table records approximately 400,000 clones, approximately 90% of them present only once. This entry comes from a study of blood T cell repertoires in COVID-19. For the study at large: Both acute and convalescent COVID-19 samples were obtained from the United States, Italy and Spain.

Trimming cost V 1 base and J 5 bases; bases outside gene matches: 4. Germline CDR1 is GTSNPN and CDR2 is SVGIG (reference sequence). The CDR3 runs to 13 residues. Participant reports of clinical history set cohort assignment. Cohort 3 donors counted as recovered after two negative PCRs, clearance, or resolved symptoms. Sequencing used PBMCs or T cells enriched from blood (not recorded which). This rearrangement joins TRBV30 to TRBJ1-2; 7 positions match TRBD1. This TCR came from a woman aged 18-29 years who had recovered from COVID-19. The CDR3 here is CAWSEGGVYGYTF. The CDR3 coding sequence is TGTGCCTGGAGTGAAGGGGGCGTGTATGGCTACACCTTC.